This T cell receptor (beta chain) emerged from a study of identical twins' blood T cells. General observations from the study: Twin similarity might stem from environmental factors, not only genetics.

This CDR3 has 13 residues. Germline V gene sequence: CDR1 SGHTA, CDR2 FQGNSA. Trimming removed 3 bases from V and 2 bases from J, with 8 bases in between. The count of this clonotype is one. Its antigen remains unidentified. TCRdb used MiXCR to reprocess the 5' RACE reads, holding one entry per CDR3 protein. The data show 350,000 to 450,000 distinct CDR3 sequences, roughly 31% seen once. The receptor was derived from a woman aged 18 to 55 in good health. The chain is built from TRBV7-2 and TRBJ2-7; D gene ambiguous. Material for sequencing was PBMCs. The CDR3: CASSLRYPYEQYF. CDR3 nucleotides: TGTGCCAGCAGCTTGAGGTATCCCTACGAGCAGTACTTC.